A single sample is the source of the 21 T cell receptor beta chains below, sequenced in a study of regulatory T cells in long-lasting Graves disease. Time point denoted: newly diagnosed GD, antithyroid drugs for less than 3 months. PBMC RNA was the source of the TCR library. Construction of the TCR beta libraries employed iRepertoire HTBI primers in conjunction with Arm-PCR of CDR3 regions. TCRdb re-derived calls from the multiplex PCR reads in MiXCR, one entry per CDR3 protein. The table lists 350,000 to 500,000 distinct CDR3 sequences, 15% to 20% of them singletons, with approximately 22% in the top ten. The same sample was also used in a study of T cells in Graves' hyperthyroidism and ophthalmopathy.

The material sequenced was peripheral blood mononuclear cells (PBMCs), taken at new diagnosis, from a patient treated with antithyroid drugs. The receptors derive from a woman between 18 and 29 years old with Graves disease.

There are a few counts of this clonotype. CDR3 loop: CASSVAAFGAWGSGNTIYF. CDR3 in DNA: TGTGCCAGCAGCGTAGCCGCATTCGGCGCCTGGGGCTCTGGAAACACCATATATTTT. V and J are TRBV9 and TRBJ1-3, with D unclear. Trimming removed 0 bases from V and 0 bases from J, with 19 bases in between. CDR3 length: 19 amino acids. CDR1 SGDLS and CDR2 YYNGEE come from the germline V gene.

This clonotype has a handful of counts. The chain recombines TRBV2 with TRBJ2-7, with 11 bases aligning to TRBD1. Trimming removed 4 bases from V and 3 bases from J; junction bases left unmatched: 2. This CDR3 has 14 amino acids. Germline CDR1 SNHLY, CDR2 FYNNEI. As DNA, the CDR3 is TGTGCCAGCAGTGGGACAGGGGGCATCTACGAGCAGTACTTC. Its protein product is CASSGTGGIYEQYF.

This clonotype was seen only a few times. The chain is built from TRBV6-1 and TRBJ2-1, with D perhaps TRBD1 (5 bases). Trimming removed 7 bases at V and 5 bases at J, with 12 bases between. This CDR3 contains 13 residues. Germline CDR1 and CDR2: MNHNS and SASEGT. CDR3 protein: CASTSQGNNEQFF. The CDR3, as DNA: TGTGCCAGCACCTCCCAGGGCAACAATGAGCAGTTCTTC.

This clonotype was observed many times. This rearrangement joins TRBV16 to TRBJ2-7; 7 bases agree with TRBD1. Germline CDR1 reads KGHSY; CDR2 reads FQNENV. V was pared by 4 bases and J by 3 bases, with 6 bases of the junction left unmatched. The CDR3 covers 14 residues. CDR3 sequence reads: CASSPRTGIYEQYF. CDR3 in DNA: TGTGCCAGCAGCCCTCGGACAGGAATCTACGAGCAGTACTTC.

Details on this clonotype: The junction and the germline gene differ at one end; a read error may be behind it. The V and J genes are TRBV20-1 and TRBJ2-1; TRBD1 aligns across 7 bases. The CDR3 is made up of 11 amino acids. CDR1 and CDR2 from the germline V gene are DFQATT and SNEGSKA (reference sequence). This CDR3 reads CSTGDTETHYF. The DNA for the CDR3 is TGCAGTACAGGGGATACGGAGACCCATTACTTC.

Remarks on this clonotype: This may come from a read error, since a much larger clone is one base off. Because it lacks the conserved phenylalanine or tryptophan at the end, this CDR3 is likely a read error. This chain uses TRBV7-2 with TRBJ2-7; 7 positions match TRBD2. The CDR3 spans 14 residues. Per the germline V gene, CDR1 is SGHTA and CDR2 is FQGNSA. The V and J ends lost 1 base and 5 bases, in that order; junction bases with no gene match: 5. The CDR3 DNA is TGTGCCAGCAGCTTAGAGGCTAGCGGTCACGAGCAGTACTCC. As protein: CASSLEASGHEQYS.

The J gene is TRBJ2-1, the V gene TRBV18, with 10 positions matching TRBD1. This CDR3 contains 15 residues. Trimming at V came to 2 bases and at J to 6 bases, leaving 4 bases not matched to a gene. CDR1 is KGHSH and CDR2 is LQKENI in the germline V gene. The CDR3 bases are TGTGCCAGCTCACCAATGGACAGGGGGGTCAATGAGCAGTTCTTC. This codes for CASSPMDRGVNEQFF. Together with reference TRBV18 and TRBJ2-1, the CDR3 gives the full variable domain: NAGVMQNPRHLVRRRGQEARLRCSPMKGHSHVYWYRQLPEEGLKFMVYLQKENIIDESGMPKERFSAEFPKEGPSILRIQQVVRGDSAAYFCASSPMDRGVNEQFFGPGTRLTVL.

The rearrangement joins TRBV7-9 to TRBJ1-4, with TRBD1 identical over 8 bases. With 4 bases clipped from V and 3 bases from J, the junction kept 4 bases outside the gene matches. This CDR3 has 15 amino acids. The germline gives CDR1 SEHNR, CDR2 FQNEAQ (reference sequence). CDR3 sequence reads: CASSYQGAANEKLFF. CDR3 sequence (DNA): TGTGCCAGCAGCTACCAGGGGGCAGCTAATGAAAAACTGTTTTTT.

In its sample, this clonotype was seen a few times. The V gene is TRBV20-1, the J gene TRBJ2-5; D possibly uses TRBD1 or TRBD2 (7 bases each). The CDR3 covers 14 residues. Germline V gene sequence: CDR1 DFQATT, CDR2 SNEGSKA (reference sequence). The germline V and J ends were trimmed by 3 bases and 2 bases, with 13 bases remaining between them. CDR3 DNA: TGCAGTGCTAGGGGAGGGGGCGCGCAAGAGACCCAGTACTTC. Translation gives CSARGGGAQETQYF.

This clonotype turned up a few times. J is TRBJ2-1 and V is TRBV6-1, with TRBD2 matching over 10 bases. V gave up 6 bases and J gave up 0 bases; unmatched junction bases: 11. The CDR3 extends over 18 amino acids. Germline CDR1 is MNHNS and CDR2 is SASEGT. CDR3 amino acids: CASSGGLAKGSSYNEQFF. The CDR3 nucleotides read TGTGCCAGCAGCGGGGGACTAGCGAAGGGGAGCTCCTACAATGAGCAGTTCTTC.

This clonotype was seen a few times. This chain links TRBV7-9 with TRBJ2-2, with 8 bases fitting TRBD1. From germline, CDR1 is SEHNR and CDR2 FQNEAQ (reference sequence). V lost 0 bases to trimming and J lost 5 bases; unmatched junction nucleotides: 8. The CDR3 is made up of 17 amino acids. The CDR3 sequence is CASSLASWTGWTGELFF. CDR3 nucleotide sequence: TGTGCCAGCAGCTTAGCGAGCTGGACAGGGTGGACCGGGGAGCTGTTTTTT.

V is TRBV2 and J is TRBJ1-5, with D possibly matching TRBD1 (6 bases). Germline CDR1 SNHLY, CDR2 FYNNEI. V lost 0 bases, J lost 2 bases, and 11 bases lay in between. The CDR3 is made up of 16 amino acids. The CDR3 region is CASSEAPTGGNQPQHF. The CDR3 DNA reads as TGTGCCAGCAGTGAAGCGCCGACAGGAGGCAATCAGCCCCAGCATTTT.

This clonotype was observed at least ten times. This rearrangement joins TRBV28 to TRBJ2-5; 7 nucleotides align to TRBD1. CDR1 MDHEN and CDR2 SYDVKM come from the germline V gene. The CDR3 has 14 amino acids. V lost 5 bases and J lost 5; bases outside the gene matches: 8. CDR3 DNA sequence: TGTGCCAGCAGTCTGACAGGGCTCACTGAGACCCAGTACTTC. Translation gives CASSLTGLTETQYF.

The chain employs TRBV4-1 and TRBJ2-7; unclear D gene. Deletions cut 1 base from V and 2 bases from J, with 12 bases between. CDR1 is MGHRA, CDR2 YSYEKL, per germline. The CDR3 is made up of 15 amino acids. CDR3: CASSQGHPNPYEQYF. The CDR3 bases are TGCGCCAGCAGCCAAGGCCATCCGAATCCCTACGAGCAGTACTTC.

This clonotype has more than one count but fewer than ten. The CDR3 is CAISDPIRDNEQFF. CDR3 nucleotide sequence: TGTGCCATCAGTGACCCGATAAGGGATAATGAGCAGTTCTTC. V and J are TRBV10-3 and TRBJ2-1; D call uncertain. V lost 3 bases, J lost 7 bases, and 13 bases lay in between. Germline CDR1 ENHRY, CDR2 SYGVKD. The CDR3 runs 14 residues.

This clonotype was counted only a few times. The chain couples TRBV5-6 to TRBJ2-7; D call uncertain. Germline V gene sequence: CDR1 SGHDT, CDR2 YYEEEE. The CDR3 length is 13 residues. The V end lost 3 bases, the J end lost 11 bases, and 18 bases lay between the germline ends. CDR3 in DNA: TGTGCCAGCAGCTCATTCATGGTGAGAATAGAGTACTTC. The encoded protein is CASSSFMVRIEYF.

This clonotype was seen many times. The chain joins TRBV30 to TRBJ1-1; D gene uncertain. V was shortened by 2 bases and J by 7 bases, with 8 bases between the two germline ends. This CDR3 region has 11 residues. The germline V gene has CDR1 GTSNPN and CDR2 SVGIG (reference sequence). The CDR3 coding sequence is TGTGCCTGGAGTCCCGGGATTGAAGCTTTCTTT. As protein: CAWSPGIEAFF.

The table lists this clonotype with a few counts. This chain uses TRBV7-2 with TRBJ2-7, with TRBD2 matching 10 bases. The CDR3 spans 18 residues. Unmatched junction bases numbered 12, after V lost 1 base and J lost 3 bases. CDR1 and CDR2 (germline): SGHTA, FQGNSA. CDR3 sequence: CASSLEPGLASPFYEQYF. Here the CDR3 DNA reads TGTGCCAGCAGCTTAGAGCCGGGACTAGCGAGTCCATTCTACGAGCAGTACTTC.

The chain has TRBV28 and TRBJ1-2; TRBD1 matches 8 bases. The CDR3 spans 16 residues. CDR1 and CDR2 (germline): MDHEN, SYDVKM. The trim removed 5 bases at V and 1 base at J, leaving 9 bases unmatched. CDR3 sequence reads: CASSPPGQASNYGYTF. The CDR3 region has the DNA TGTGCCAGCAGTCCTCCGGGACAGGCGAGTAACTATGGCTACACCTTC.

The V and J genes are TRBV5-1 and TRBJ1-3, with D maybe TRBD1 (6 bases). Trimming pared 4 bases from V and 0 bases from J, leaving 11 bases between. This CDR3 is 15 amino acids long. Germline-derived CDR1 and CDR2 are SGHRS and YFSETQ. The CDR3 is CASSTGQSSGNTIYF. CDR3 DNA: TGCGCCAGCAGCACAGGACAGTCCTCTGGAAACACCATATATTTT. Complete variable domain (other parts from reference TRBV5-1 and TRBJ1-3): KAGVTQTPRYLIKTRGQQVTLSCSPISGHRSVSWYQQTPGQGLQFLFEYFSETQRNKGNFPGRFSGRQFSNSRSEMNVSTLELGDSALYLCASSTGQSSGNTIYFGEGSWLTVV.

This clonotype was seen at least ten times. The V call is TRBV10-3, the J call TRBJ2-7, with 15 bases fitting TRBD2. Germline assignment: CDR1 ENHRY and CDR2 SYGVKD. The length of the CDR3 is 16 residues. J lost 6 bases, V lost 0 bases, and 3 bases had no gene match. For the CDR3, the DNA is TGTGCCATCAGTGAGTCGGGACTAGCGGGAGGCGGCGAGCAGTACTTC. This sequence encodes CAISESGLAGGGEQYF.